This T cell receptor (beta chain) was obtained from a study of T cell repertoires in cytomegalovirus infection. Turning to the study itself: Indications came from public TCR beta signatures; they pointed to CMV infection and to a matching HLA type.

One entry per CDR3 protein, called by TCRdb with MiXCR from the reads. The table shows 560,000 or so distinct CDR3 sequences, with 16% occurring only once. This clonotype has only a few counts. Its target is not known. The V gene's germline CDR1 is SGHDT and CDR2 YYEEEE. Trimming at V came to 6 bases and at J to 6 bases, leaving 12 bases not matched to a gene. This CDR3 is 15 amino acids long. General study points: Cumulative frequency of public TCR beta families picked out carriers of CMV plus the relevant HLA.

The clonotype was recovered from a human donor in good health (CMV status not recorded). Some clones in this sample may be carry-over from other donors' samples. Source material: CD8+ T cells from PBMCs. J is TRBJ2-1 and V is TRBV5-6, with 7 bases aligning to TRBD2. The chain's CDR3 is CASTPRGGGGNEQFF. DNA of the CDR3: TGTGCCAGCACCCCCCGGGGCGGGGGAGGCAATGAGCAGTTCTTC.